This T cell receptor (beta chain) is drawn from a study of identical twins. The sample holds a few counts of this clonotype. Germline-derived CDR1 and CDR2 are SGHVS and FNYEAQ. The CDR3 spans 16 residues. Trimming at V came to 1 base and at J to 3 bases, leaving 8 bases not matched to a gene. TCRdb passed the 5' RACE reads through MiXCR, listing each CDR3 protein once. The profile shows fewer than 900,000 distinct CDR3 sequences, 21% of them singletons. The same sample was also used in a study of T cells expressing NK-cell markers. That study reports: Seven donors tested HCMV-seropositive and one tested seronegative among the eight sequenced. An anti-gamma-delta TCR antibody was added in several experiments. It restricted sorting to alpha-beta TCR-expressing T cells. In about six donors, dominant NKG2C+ clonotypes were roughly 1.0-8% of CD8+ T cells.

The sample comprised PBMCs. The sequence was collected from a woman younger than 30 in good health. The chain uses TRBV7-6 and TRBJ2-7; 8 bases agree with TRBD2. CDR3 DNA: TGTGCCAGCAGCTTAGTTAGCGGGACCATACTCTACGAGCAGTACTTC. Translating gives CASSLVSGTILYEQYF.